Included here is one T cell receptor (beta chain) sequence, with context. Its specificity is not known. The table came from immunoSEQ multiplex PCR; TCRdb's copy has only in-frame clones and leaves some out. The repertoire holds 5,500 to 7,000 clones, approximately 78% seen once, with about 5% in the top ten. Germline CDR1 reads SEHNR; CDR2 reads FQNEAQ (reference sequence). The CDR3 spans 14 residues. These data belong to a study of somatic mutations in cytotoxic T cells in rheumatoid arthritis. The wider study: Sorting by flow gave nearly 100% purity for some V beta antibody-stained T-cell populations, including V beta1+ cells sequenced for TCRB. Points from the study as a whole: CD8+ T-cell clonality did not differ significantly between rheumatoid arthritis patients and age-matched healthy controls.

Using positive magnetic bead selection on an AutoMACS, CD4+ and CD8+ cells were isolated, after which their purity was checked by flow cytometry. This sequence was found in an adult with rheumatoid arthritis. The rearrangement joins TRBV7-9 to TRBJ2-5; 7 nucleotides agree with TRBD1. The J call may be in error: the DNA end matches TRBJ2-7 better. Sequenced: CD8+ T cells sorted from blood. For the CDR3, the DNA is TGTGCCAGCAGCACGGACAGGTCGGGCGACGAGCAGTACTTC. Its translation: CASSTDRSGDEQYF.